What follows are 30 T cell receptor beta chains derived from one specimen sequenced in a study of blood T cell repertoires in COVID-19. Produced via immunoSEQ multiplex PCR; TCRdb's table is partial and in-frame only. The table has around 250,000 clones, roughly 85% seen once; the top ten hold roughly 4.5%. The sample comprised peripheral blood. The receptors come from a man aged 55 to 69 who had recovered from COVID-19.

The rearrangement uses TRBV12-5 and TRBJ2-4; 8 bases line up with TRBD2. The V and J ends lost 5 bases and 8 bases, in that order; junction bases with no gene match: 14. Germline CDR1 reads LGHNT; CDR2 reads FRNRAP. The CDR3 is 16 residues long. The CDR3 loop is CASGARGSGKGDIQYF. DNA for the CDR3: TGTGCTAGTGGTGCCCGGGGTAGCGGGAAAGGGGACATTCAGTACTTC.

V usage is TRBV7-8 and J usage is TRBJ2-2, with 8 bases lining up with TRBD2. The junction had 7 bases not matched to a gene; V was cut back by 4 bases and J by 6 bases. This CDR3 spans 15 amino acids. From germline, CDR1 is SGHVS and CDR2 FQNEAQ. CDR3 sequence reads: CASSSGTSDPGELFF. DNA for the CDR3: TGTGCCAGCAGCTCAGGGACTAGTGACCCCGGGGAGCTGTTTTTT.

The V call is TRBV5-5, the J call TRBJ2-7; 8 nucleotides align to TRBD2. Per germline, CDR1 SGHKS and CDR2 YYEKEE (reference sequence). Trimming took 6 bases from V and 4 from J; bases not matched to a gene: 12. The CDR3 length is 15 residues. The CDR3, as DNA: TGTGCCAGCACCGCACCAGCGGGAGTGTTGTACGAGCAGTACTTC. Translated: CASTAPAGVLYEQYF. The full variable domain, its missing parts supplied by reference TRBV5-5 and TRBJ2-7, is DAGVTQSPTHLIKTRGQQVTLRCSPISGHKSVSWYQQVLGQGPQFIFQYYEKEERGRGNFPDRFSARQFPNYSSELNVNALLLGDSALYLCASTAPAGVLYEQYFGPGTRLTVT.

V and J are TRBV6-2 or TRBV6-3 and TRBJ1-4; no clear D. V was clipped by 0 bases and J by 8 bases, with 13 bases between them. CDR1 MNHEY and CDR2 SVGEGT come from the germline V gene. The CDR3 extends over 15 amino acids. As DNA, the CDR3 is TGTGCCAGCAGTTACTCCGCGGGAGCTGCCGAAAAACTGTTTTTT. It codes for CASSYSAGAAEKLFF.

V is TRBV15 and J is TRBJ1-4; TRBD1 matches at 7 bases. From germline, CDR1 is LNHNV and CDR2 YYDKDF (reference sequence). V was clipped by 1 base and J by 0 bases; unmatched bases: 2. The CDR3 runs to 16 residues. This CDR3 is CATSRGGQTTNEKLFF. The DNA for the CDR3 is TGTGCCACCAGCAGAGGGGGACAGACAACTAATGAAAAACTGTTTTTT.

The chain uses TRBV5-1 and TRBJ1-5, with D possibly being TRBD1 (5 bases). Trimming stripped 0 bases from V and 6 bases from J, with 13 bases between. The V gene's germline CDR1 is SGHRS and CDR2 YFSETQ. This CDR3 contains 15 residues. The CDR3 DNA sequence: TGCGCCAGCAGCTTGGTTGCAGGGTTTGGTCAGCCCCAGCATTTT. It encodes CASSLVAGFGQPQHF.

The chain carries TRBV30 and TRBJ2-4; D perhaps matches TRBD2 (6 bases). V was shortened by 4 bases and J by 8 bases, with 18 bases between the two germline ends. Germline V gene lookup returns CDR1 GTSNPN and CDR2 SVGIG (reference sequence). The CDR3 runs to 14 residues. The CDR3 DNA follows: TGTGCCTGGATGGACGTAGCGGTGCCCGACATTCAGTACTTC. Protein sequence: CAWMDVAVPDIQYF.

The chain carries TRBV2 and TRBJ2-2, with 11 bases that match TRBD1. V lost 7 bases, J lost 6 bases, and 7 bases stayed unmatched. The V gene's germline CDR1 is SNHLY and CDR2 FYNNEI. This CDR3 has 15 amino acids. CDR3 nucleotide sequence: TGTGCCAGCACCAATCCGGGACAGGGGGCCGGGGAGCTGTTTTTT. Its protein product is CASTNPGQGAGELFF.

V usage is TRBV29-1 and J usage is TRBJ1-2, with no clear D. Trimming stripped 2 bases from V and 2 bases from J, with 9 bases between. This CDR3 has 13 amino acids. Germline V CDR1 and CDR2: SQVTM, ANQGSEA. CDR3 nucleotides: TGCAGCGTTGAAAACAGACCAAACTATGGCTACACCTTC. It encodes CSVENRPNYGYTF.

The CDR3 nucleotides are TGTGCCAGCAGTTTAAACGGGGAAACTGAAGCTTTCTTT. Residues: CASSLNGETEAFF. The chain combines TRBV12-3 or TRBV12-4 with TRBJ1-1; D remains unclear. CDR3 length: 13 amino acids. V was clipped by 2 bases and J by 5 bases, with 9 bases between them.

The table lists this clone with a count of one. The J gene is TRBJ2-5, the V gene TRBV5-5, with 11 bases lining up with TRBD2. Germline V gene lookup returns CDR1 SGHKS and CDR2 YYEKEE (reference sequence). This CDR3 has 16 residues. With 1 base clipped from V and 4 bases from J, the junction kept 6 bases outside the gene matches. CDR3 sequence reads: CASSLQASGGRETQYF. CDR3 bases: TGTGCCAGCAGCTTGCAAGCTAGCGGGGGGCGAGAGACCCAGTACTTC.

CDR3 protein: CASTRLGGTNEKLFF. The DNA for the CDR3 is TGTGCCAGCACCAGATTAGGGGGCACGAATGAAAAACTGTTTTTT. This sequence joins TRBV5-5 and TRBJ1-4, with TRBD1 matching over 7 bases. The V and J ends lost 6 bases and 5 bases, in that order; junction bases with no gene match: 10. CDR1 is SGHKS and CDR2 is YYEKEE in the germline V gene (reference sequence). This CDR3 comprises 15 residues.

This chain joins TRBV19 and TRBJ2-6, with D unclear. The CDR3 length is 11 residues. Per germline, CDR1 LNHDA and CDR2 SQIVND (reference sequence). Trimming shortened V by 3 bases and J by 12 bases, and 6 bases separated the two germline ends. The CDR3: CASSMWPVLTF. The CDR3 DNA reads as TGTGCCAGTAGTATGTGGCCCGTCCTGACTTTC. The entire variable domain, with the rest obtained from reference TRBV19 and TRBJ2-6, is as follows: DGGITQSPKYLFRKEGQNVTLSCEQNLNHDAMYWYRQDPGQGLRLIYYSQIVNDFQKGDIAEGYSVSREKKESFPLTVTSAQKNPTAFYLCASSMWPVLTFGAGSRLTVL.

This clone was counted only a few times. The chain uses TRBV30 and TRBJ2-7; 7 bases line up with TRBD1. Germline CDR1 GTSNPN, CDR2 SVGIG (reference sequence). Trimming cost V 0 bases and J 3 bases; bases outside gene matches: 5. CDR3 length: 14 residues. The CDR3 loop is CAWSVGTANYEQYF. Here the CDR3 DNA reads TGTGCCTGGAGTGTAGGGACAGCCAACTACGAGCAGTACTTC.

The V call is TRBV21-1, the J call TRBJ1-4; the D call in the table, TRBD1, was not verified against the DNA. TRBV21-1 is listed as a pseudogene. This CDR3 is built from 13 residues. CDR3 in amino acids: CAFYRATNEKLFF. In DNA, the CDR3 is TGTGCCTTCTACAGGGCAACTAATGAAAAACTGTTTTTT.

CDR3 loop: CASSPGQGASYEQYF. In DNA, the CDR3 is TGTGCCAGCAGCCCCGGACAGGGGGCTTCCTACGAGCAGTACTTC. The rearrangement links TRBV9 to TRBJ2-7; 11 bases agree with TRBD1. With 4 bases clipped from V and 1 base from J, the junction kept 4 bases outside the gene matches. This CDR3 is 15 amino acids long. Germline V gene sequence: CDR1 SGDLS, CDR2 YYNGEE. Combining the CDR3 with reference TRBV9 and TRBJ2-7 gives the whole variable domain DSGVTQTPKHLITATGQRVTLRCSPRSGDLSVYWYQQSLDQGLQFLIQYYNGEERAKGNILERFSAQQFPDLHSELNLSSLELGDSALYFCASSPGQGASYEQYFGPGTRLTVT.

CDR3 sequence reads: CASRQQGAYPKGNEQFF. CDR3 coding DNA: TGTGCCAGCAGACAACAGGGGGCGTACCCCAAAGGGAATGAGCAGTTCTTC. The chain uses TRBV3-1 (or the pseudogene TRBV3-2) and TRBJ2-1, with 9 positions matching TRBD1. CDR3 length equals 17 residues. Germline CDR1 and CDR2: LGHDT and YNNKEL (reference sequence). J lost 7 bases, V lost 6 bases, and 16 bases had no gene match.

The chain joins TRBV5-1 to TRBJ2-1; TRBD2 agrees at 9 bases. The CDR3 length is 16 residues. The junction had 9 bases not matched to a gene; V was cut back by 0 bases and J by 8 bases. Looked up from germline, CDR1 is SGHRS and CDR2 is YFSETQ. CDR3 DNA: TGCGCCAGCAGCTTGGTCTTTGCGGGAGGGAGCGATGAGCAGTTCTTC. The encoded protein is CASSLVFAGGSDEQFF.

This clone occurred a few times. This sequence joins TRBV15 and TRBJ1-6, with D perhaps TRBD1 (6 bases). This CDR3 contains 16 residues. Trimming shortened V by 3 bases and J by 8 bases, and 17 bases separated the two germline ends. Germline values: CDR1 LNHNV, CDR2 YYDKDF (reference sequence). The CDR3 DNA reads TGTGCCACCAGCAGGGCAGGGGCGGTTAGGTATTCACCCCTCCACTTT. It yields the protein CATSRAGAVRYSPLHF.

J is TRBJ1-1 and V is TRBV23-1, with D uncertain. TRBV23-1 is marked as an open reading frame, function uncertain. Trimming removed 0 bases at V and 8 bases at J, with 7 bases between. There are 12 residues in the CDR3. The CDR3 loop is CASSQSPREAFF. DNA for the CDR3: TGCGCCAGCAGTCAATCGCCCAGAGAAGCTTTCTTT.

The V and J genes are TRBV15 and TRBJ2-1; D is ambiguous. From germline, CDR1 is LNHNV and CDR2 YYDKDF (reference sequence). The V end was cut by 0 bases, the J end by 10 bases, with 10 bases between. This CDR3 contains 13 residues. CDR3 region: CATSRDMLREQFF. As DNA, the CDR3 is TGTGCCACCAGCAGAGATATGTTACGGGAGCAGTTCTTC.

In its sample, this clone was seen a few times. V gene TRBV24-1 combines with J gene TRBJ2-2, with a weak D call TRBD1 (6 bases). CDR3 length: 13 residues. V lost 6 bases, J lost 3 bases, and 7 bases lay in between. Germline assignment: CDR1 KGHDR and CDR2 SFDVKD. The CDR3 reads CATSTGHTGELFF. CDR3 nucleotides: TGTGCCACCAGTACAGGGCACACCGGGGAGCTGTTTTTT.

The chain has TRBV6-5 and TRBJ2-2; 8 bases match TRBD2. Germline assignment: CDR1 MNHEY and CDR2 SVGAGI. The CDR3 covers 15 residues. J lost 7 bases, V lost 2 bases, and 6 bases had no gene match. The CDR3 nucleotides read TGTGCCAGCAGTTACGGGGATAGCGGGAACGGGGAGCTGTTTTTT. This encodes CASSYGDSGNGELFF.

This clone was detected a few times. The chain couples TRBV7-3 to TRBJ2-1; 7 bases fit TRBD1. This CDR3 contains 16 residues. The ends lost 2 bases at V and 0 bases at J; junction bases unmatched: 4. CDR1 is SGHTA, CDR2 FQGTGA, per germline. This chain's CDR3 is CASSLLGGGSYNEQFF. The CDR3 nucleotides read TGTGCCAGCAGCTTATTAGGGGGCGGCTCCTACAATGAGCAGTTCTTC.

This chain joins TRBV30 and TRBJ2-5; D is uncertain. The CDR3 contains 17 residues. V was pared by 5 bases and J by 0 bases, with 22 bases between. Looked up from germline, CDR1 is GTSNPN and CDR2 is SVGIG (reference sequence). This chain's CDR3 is CAWAGTKLIRYQETQYF. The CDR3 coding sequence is TGTGCCTGGGCAGGAACGAAGCTGATTAGGTACCAAGAGACCCAGTACTTC.

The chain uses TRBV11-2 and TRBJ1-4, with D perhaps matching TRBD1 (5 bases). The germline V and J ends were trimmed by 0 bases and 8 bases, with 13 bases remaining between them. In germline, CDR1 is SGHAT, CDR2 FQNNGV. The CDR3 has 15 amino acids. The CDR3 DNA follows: TGTGCCAGCAGCTTAGATCCGGGGGGTGGCGAAAAACTGTTTTTT. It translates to CASSLDPGGGEKLFF.

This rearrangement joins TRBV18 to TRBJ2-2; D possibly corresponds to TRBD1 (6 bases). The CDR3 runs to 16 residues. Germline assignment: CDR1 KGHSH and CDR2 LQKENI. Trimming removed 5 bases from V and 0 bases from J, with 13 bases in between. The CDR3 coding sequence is TGTGCCAGCTCAGTCCTCGGACAGACGAACACCGGGGAGCTGTTTTTT. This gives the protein CASSVLGQTNTGELFF.

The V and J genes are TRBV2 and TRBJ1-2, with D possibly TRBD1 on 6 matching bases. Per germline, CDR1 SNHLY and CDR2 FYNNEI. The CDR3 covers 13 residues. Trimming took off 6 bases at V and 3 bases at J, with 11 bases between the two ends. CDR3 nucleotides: TGTGCCAGCAGACAGGGCCAGGACTATGGCTACACCTTC. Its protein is CASRQGQDYGYTF.

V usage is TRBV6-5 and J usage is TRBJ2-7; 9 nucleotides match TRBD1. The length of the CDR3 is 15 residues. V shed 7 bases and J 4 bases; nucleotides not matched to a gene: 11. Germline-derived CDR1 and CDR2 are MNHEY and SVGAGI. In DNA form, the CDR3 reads TGTGCCAGCATCGAACACGGGACAGGGAGGTACGAGCAGTACTTC. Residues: CASIEHGTGRYEQYF.

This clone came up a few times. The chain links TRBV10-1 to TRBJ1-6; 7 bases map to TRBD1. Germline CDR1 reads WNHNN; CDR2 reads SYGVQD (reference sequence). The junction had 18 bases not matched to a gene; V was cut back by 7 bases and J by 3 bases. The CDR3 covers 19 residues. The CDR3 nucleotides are TGCGCCAGCACATTACCGGGACAGCGGGCTGGGGGCTATAATTCACCCCTCCACTTT. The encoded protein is CASTLPGQRAGGYNSPLHF.